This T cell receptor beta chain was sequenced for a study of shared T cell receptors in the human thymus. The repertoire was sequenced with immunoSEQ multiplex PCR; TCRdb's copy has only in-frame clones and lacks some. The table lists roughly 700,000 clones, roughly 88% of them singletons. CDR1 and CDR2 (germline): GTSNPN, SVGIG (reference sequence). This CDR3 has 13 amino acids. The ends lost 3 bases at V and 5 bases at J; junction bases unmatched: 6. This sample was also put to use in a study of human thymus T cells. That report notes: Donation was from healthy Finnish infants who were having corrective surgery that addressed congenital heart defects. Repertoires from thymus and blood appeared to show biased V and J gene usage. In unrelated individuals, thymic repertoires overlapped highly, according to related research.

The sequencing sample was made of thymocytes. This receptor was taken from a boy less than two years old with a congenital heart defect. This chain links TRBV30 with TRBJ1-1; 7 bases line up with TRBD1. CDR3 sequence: CAWRGTDKTEAFF. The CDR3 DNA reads TGTGCCTGGAGAGGGACAGATAAGACTGAAGCTTTCTTT.